The 22 T cell receptor beta chains below come from one sample, sequenced in a study of Ad26.COV2.S vaccination and SARS-CoV-2 variants. The data were produced by immunoSEQ multiplex PCR, yet TCRdb's version contains in-frame clones alone and is incomplete. The sample contains about 350,000 clones, around 88% of which appear only once. Treatment described: roughly 19 received Ad26.COV2.S at low or high dose, single or two shots; several received placebo; per-sample allocation not given. Each sample was drawn 63 days after the first injection (of vaccine or placebo). Sequencing used peripheral blood, obtained in a trial of Ad26.COV2.S vaccine versus placebo. These receptors came from a person between 18 and 65 years old who received the Ad26.COV2.S COVID-19 vaccine or a placebo.

The genes are TRBV19 and TRBJ2-1; TRBD1 or TRBD2 may be the D gene (5 bases each). Per the germline V gene, CDR1 is LNHDA and CDR2 is SQIVND (reference sequence). With 6 bases removed from V and 0 bases from J, the gap between germline ends came to 9 bases. There are 14 residues in the CDR3. CDR3 in amino acids: CASSKGSSYNEQFF. CDR3 bases: TGTGCCAGTAGCAAGGGGAGCTCCTACAATGAGCAGTTCTTC.

V usage is TRBV6-5 and J usage is TRBJ2-1, with 8 bases aligning to TRBD1. The CDR3 is 16 amino acids. Germline V gives CDR1 MNHEY, CDR2 SVGAGI. V gave up 4 bases and J gave up 4 bases; unmatched junction bases: 9. CDR3: CASSSFDRGPYNEQFF. CDR3 DNA: TGTGCCAGCAGTTCCTTCGACAGGGGCCCTTACAATGAGCAGTTCTTC.

The V gene is TRBV5-1, the J gene TRBJ1-1; unclear D gene. Trimming took off 7 bases at V and 12 bases at J, with 19 bases between the two ends. The CDR3 is made up of 12 amino acids. The germline CDR1 and CDR2 sequences are SGHRS and YFSETQ. The CDR3 protein is CASLGEGGLTFF. The CDR3 DNA reads as TGCGCCAGCCTCGGCGAGGGAGGGTTAACTTTCTTT.

This clone has a single count. The DNA of the CDR3 is TGTGCCTGGGGTAGGACGAGGGAGGGTGAGCAGTTCTTC. It yields the protein CAWGRTREGEQFF. The chain employs TRBV30 and TRBJ2-1, with 7 bases aligning to TRBD2. The germline V gene encodes CDR1 GTSNPN and CDR2 SVGIG (reference sequence). The V segment lost 5 bases and the J segment 9 bases; nucleotides outside the gene matches: 10. This CDR3 comprises 13 residues.

The chain couples TRBV19 to TRBJ1-3; D perhaps matches TRBD1 (5 bases). The V gene lost 7 bases and the J gene lost 0 bases, with 19 bases spanning the gap. The CDR3 is 17 residues long. Germline CDR1 and CDR2: LNHDA and SQIVND (reference sequence). The CDR3 is CASKNLNTGYSGNTIYF. For the CDR3, the DNA is TGTGCCAGTAAGAATCTTAATACAGGATACTCTGGAAACACCATATATTTT.

The CDR3 coding sequence is TGTGCCAGCAGCCAAGGGTATAGCGGGCCCACCGGGGAGCTGTTTTTT. Its translation: CASSQGYSGPTGELFF. V is TRBV4-2 and J is TRBJ2-2, with 7 bases identical to TRBD2. V gave up 1 base and J gave up 4 bases; unmatched junction bases: 6. This CDR3 has 16 amino acids. Germline V lookup: CDR1 LGHNA, CDR2 YNFKEQ.

The chain recombines TRBV24-1 with TRBJ2-2, with D possibly matching TRBD1 (6 bases). CDR1 is KGHDR and CDR2 is SFDVKD in the germline V gene. The V gene lost 3 bases and the J gene lost 0 bases, with 10 bases spanning the gap. The CDR3 sequence is 16 residues long. The CDR3 region is CATSDLGAPNTGELFF. The CDR3 DNA is TGTGCCACCAGTGATCTGGGGGCCCCGAACACCGGGGAGCTGTTTTTT.

This chain connects TRBV19 to TRBJ2-1, with 8 nucleotides matching TRBD2. The CDR3 covers 15 residues. From germline, CDR1 is LNHDA and CDR2 SQIVND (reference sequence). The ends lost 7 bases at V and 0 bases at J; junction bases unmatched: 5. CDR3 sequence (DNA): TGTGCCAGTACCTTCAGCGGGAGCTCCTACAATGAGCAGTTCTTC. This sequence encodes CASTFSGSSYNEQFF.

The V call is TRBV6-4, the J call TRBJ1-2; 7 positions agree with TRBD1. Trimming removed 3 bases from V and 7 bases from J; junction bases left unmatched: 17. CDR1 and CDR2 from the germline V gene are MRHNA and SNTAGT. The CDR3 covers 17 residues. CDR3 bases: TGTGCCAGCAGTGAGGATGCCTTGACAGGGCTTTACGGTGGCTACACCTTC. Translating it yields CASSEDALTGLYGGYTF.

This rearrangement joins TRBV4-3 to TRBJ2-3, with D perhaps matching TRBD1 or TRBD2 (7 bases each). The V and J ends lost 3 bases and 8 bases respectively, with 15 bases between them. CDR1 is LGHNA and CDR2 is YSLEER in the germline V gene. The CDR3 covers 14 residues. The CDR3 protein is CASSQTGRVGTQYF. DNA for the CDR3: TGCGCCAGCAGCCAGACAGGGAGGGTCGGTACGCAGTATTTT.

The chain carries TRBV7-3 and TRBJ2-1; D is perhaps TRBD2 (6 bases). The CDR3 contains 13 residues. Germline V CDR1 and CDR2: SGHTA, FQGTGA. Deletions cut 5 bases from V and 8 bases from J, with 13 bases between. The DNA of the CDR3 is TGTGCCAGCAGCCTCGCCTCGGGGGATGAGCAGTTCTTC. This gives the protein CASSLASGDEQFF.

This chain connects TRBV19 to TRBJ2-3; 7 bases line up with TRBD2. V shed 8 bases, J shed 2 bases, and the junction held 7 bases outside the gene matches. From germline, CDR1 is LNHDA and CDR2 SQIVND (reference sequence). This CDR3 contains 14 residues. CDR3 in amino acids: CASQRDYSTDTQYF. The CDR3 nucleotides read TGTGCCAGTCAGAGGGACTACTCCACAGATACGCAGTATTTT.

The chain links TRBV18 to TRBJ2-7; D remains ambiguous. This CDR3 is 13 amino acids long. Germline V CDR1 and CDR2: KGHSH, LQKENI. Trimming took 0 bases from V and 2 from J, leaving 5 bases between them. CDR3 DNA sequence: TGTGCCAGCTCACCACCGGGGACCTACGAGCAGTACTTC. Its protein product is CASSPPGTYEQYF.

Regarding this clone: The identical CDR3 is also encoded by other nucleotide sequences in the sample. J is TRBJ2-7 and V is TRBV28; D gene unclear. Germline-derived CDR1 and CDR2 are MDHEN and SYDVKM. V was shortened by 5 bases and J by 3 bases, with 5 bases between the two germline ends. The CDR3 has 11 amino acids. Here the CDR3 reads CASSPNYEQYF. The DNA for the CDR3 is TGTGCCAGCAGTCCGAACTACGAGCAGTACTTC.

J is TRBJ1-1 and V is TRBV20-1; D unresolved. The CDR3 loop spans 10 amino acids. Germline CDR1 reads DFQATT; CDR2 reads SNEGSKA (reference sequence). Deletions cut 0 bases from V and 6 bases from J, with 2 bases between. Here the CDR3 reads CSARDPEAFF. The CDR3 bases are TGCAGTGCTAGAGATCCTGAAGCTTTCTTT.

This clone was picked up one time. The V gene is TRBV9, the J gene TRBJ2-1; 10 bases are a match to TRBD2. Germline CDR1 SGDLS, CDR2 YYNGEE. The CDR3 consists of 14 residues. V shed 0 bases, J shed 8 bases, and the junction held 2 bases outside the gene matches. The DNA of the CDR3 is TGTGCCAGCAGCGTAGCAGCGGGGGGGGATGAGCAGTTCTTC. It yields the protein CASSVAAGGDEQFF.

The chain couples TRBV7-2 to TRBJ1-2; D gene unclear. The V end was cut by 2 bases, the J end by 4 bases, with 14 bases between. Germline V gene data show CDR1 as SGHTA and CDR2 as FQGNSA. The CDR3 loop spans 15 amino acids. DNA of the CDR3: TGTGCCAGCAGCTTACCCCTGAAGGGTTCCTATGGCTACACCTTC. It translates to CASSLPLKGSYGYTF.

The genes are TRBV14 and TRBJ2-5, with D unresolved. Germline V gene lookup returns CDR1 SGHDN and CDR2 FVKESK. This CDR3 is built from 12 residues. Deletions cut 4 bases from V and 5 bases from J, with 8 bases between. The DNA for the CDR3 is TGTGCCAGCAGCCCCGATTGGGAGACCCAGTACTTC. Amino acid sequence: CASSPDWETQYF.

This clone was observed a handful of times. The V gene is TRBV23-1, the J gene TRBJ2-2; D gene unclear. TRBV23-1 is an open reading frame whose function is uncertain. V lost 0 bases and J lost 7, with 15 bases in between. The CDR3 covers 16 residues. The chain's CDR3 is CASSQSRNPKGGELFF. As DNA, the CDR3 is TGCGCCAGCAGTCAATCGAGAAACCCTAAGGGCGGGGAGCTGTTTTTT.

This clone was detected only once. V gene TRBV28 combines with J gene TRBJ2-1; TRBD1 is a possible D gene (5 bases). The CDR3 is 14 residues long. Germline V lookup: CDR1 MDHEN, CDR2 SYDVKM. The V end was cut by 10 bases, the J end by 4 bases, with 17 bases between. The CDR3 DNA reads TGTGCCACCTCTGGACAATGGTTGTACAATGAGCAGTTCTTC. It translates to CATSGQWLYNEQFF.

The chain joins TRBV6-1 to TRBJ1-5; a weak D match, TRBD1 (6 bases). This CDR3 region has 16 residues. V was trimmed by 4 bases and J by 0 bases, leaving 13 bases between them. Germline CDR1 and CDR2: MNHNS and SASEGT. CDR3 DNA sequence: TGTGCCAGCAGTGCCATCGGACAGTATAGCAATCAGCCCCAGCATTTT. Translating it yields CASSAIGQYSNQPQHF.

This rearrangement joins TRBV16 to TRBJ1-4, with 10 bases that match TRBD1. Unmatched junction bases numbered 15, after V lost 4 bases and J lost 7 bases. Germline values: CDR1 KGHSY, CDR2 FQNENV. The CDR3 consists of 18 residues. In nucleotides, the CDR3 is TGTGCCAGCAGCCCCCTACCCGGACAGGGGGAAAAAGGTGAAAAACTGTTTTTT. Translating gives CASSPLPGQGEKGEKLFF.